Included here is one T cell receptor beta chain sequence, with context. The assay was immunoSEQ multiplex PCR, and TCRdb's table has in-frame clones only and misses some. The sample includes roughly 20,000 clones, 84% seen only once; the top ten take 29%. The data were obtained in a study of control samples from healthy donors and cancer patients. Trimming stripped 5 bases from V and 4 bases from J, with 10 bases between. The CDR3 has 14 residues. Germline assignment: CDR1 KGHDR and CDR2 SFDVKD. The receptor was isolated from a woman in her 70s with lung cancer. The rearrangement links TRBV24-1 to TRBJ2-2; the D gene is possibly TRBD2 (6 bases). The sequenced material came from PBMCs. The CDR3 reads CATSVAGGTGELFF. Written as DNA, the CDR3 is TGTGCCACCAGTGTTGCCGGGGGCACCGGGGAGCTGTTTTTT.